This is a list of T cell receptor beta chains from one sample in a study of PD-1 blockade in classical Hodgkin lymphoma. Assay used: immunoSEQ multiplex PCR; TCRdb lists only in-frame clones, some missing. The table lists around 10,000 clones, 70% to 80% of them singletons. Specimen: peripheral blood mononuclear cells (PBMCs), collected at baseline. The receptors here all came from a human donor with classical Hodgkin lymphoma. Each CDR3 is given with its conserved first and last residue. Each record gives: J gene, D gene, V gene, CDR3 protein. A D gene is named only where the DNA matches it firmly.

TRBJ1-2 . TRBV6-5 CASRVGQANYGYTF
TRBJ1-5 . TRBV5-6 CASSLKTVRDQPQHF
TRBJ2-7 . TRBV7-8 CASSLAAGLYEQYF
TRBJ1-1 TRBD1 TRBV5-1 CASSRTGYGEAFF
TRBJ1-4 . TRBV15 CATSGGGGATNEKLFF
TRBJ2-5 TRBD1 TRBV7-7 CASSPRTGEFLKTQYF
TRBJ2-1 TRBD2 TRBV27 CASSSSIAGTYNEQFF
TRBJ2-2 . TRBV9 CASSVESHTGELFF
TRBJ2-6 TRBD1 TRBV5-1 CASRDSASGANVLTF
TRBJ1-1 . TRBV5-1 CASSLVVNTEAFF
TRBJ2-1 TRBD2 TRBV5-1 CASSTNPGLAGGTRNEQFF
TRBJ2-5 . TRBV2 CASSDAAGQETQYF
TRBJ2-2 TRBD1 TRBV6-5 CASSRDRRGTGELFF
TRBJ2-1 TRBD1 TRBV11-3 CASSRTGVGRRTNEQFF
TRBJ2-5 TRBD1 TRBV10-3 CAIRPTGGLETQYF
TRBJ2-1 TRBD2 TRBV19 CATSTSEFVYEQFF
TRBJ2-3 TRBD2 TRBV6-6 CASSWREPGTDTQYF
TRBJ2-5 . TRBV18 CASSPFEGRDQETQYF
TRBJ2-1 . TRBV4-1 CASRQGAPSSYNEQFF
TRBJ2-1 . TRBV6-5 CASSSIGGAGYNEQFF
TRBJ2-2 TRBD2 TRBV5-1 CASSYLAGETTGELFF
TRBJ2-1 TRBD2 TRBV15 CATTTSGRVSYNEQFF
TRBJ1-2 . TRBV6-6 CASSYSPRLYGYTF
TRBJ2-3 . TRBV6-6 CASSREAPDTQYF
TRBJ1-1 . TRBV15 CATSRTMNTEAFF
TRBJ1-3 . TRBV5-1 CASSLVGRSENTIYF
TRBJ1-6 . TRBV2 CASSEASGSSYNSPLHF
TRBJ2-1 . TRBV30 CAWSGLDLAKFF
TRBJ2-1 . TRBV10-1 CASSWSYNEQFF
TRBJ1-2 . TRBV19 CASSMGLGNYGYTF
TRBJ2-1 . TRBV7-8 CASSQTRGEQFF
TRBJ2-3 . TRBV2 CASSPPGFLRDTQYF
TRBJ2-2 . TRBV2 CASDRGAQNTGELFF
TRBJ2-3 . TRBV4-1 CASSQGSGFPGLRTDTQYF
TRBJ1-4 TRBD1 TRBV4-1 CASSHLRGPNEKLFF
TRBJ2-5 . TRBV7-6 CASSPGGEGVETQYF
TRBJ2-1 . TRBV5-1 CASSSMALGNSDEQFF
TRBJ2-7 TRBD1 TRBV27 CASSLFGEDRGHEQYF
TRBJ2-5 TRBD1 TRBV5-4 CASSPGTAQETQYF
TRBJ2-6 . TRBV5-6 CASSFGRGSPSSGANVLTF
TRBJ2-7 . TRBV4-1 CASSHPLLGSGEQYF
TRBJ2-1 TRBD2 TRBV7-2 CASSLDRASGYYNEQFF
TRBJ2-7 . TRBV6-5 CASSYRADNEQYF
TRBJ2-1 . TRBV11-3 CASSATRSNNEQFF
TRBJ2-7 . TRBV27 CASSLSPQGYYEQYF
TRBJ2-3 . TRBV2 CASSFTGQSTDTQYF
TRBJ2-1 TRBD2 TRBV9 CASSVVGGGDYNEQFF
TRBJ1-4 . TRBV5-1 CASSGQVNEKLFF
TRBJ1-6 TRBD1 TRBV19 CASSPSGTGSSYNSPLHF
TRBJ2-6 . TRBV13 CASSPRQISGANVLTF
TRBJ1-2 . TRBV15 CATSSPDRIFYGYTF
TRBJ2-7 . TRBV6-1 CASSEALGILTSYEQYF
TRBJ1-1 . TRBV4-1 CASSQDWGGLGTEAFF
TRBJ2-7 . TRBV19 CASSRKPDASRYEQYF
TRBJ2-3 TRBD2 TRBV6-1 CASSELLAGGPSTDTQYF